This T cell receptor beta chain originates from a study of regulatory T cells in long-lasting Graves disease. Overall study: Over 5 years of antithyroid drugs plus positive TSH receptor antibodies defined persistent Graves' disease.

In building TCR beta libraries, iRepertoire HTBI primers were used together with Arm-PCR of CDR3 regions. TCRdb passed the multiplex PCR reads through MiXCR, listing each CDR3 protein once. This repertoire shows approximately 350,000 distinct CDR3 sequences, 20% to 25% found once; its top ten account for 25% to 30%. As for time point: persistent/refractory GD, antithyroid drugs over 5 years with positive TRAb. Extracted RNA from PBMCs served as the source of the TCR library. The germline V gene encodes CDR1 MDHEN and CDR2 SYDVKM. This CDR3 has 22 residues. V was pared by 3 bases and J by 6 bases, with 25 bases of the junction left unmatched. This clonotype has a count of ten or more. Its antigen is as yet unknown. Notes on the study in general: Relative to new patients (roughly 970), persistent patients exhibited greater sharing of public clonotypes (approximately 2,500).

Specimen: peripheral blood mononuclear cells (PBMCs), collected when the disease was refractory, from a patient treated with antithyroid drugs. The sequence came from a woman in her 40s with Graves disease. The V call is TRBV28, the J call TRBJ2-2, with TRBD1 identical over 10 bases. The CDR3: CASSFFLKPGQGRHGLSGELFF. CDR3 coding DNA: TGTGCCAGCAGTTTCTTCCTAAAACCGGGACAGGGGAGGCATGGGTTGTCCGGGGAGCTGTTTTTT.